The source of this TCR beta chain is a study of breast tumors, draining lymph nodes, adjacent tissues. TCRdb reprocessed the multiplex PCR reads via MiXCR and lists one record per CDR3 protein. Of about 230,000 distinct CDR3 sequences detected, approximately 30% appear once; the ten largest clones hold about 1.4%. This CDR3 region has 16 residues. V trimming: 4 bases; J trimming: 2 bases; junction bases outside the gene matches: 5. Germline CDR1 KGHDR, CDR2 SFDVKD. Samples came from axillary lymph nodes draining the breast cancer. Ten or more counts support this clonotype. Its antigen is not identified. Overall study results and limits: Findings are consistent with lymph node origin and intratumoral expansion of most tumor T cells. Tumor repertoires ranked between lymph nodes and nontumor tissue in diversity, with V and J gene preferences. Data only fit, rather than demonstrated, lymph node origin of most tumor T cells.

The genes are TRBV24-1 and TRBJ2-2, with TRBD1 matching 8 bases. The sequence was collected from a female donor with breast cancer. Some clones in this sample may be carry-over from other donors' samples. Sequences were obtained from axillary lymph node tissue. This CDR3 reads CATSDRTGKNTGELFF. DNA of the CDR3: TGTGCCACCAGTGACAGGACAGGGAAAAACACCGGGGAGCTGTTTTTT.